One sample yielded the 13 T cell receptor beta chains listed below, sequenced in a study of CD8+ T cells in alopecia areata. Extracted RNA was reverse transcribed, and the resulting cDNA served as sequencing template. Produced via immunoSEQ multiplex PCR; TCRdb's table is partial and in-frame only. Of about 150,000 clones in the sample, about 89% were seen once. The sample here was CD8+ T cells sorted from blood, taken at week 0. These receptors all come from a human donor with alopecia areata.

This chain connects TRBV25-1 to TRBJ1-2, with D possibly being TRBD1 (5 bases). V was trimmed by 2 bases and J by 6 bases, leaving 13 bases between them. Germline lookup yields CDR1 MGHDK and CDR2 SYGVNS. The length of the CDR3 is 14 residues. The DNA for the CDR3 is TGTGCCAGCAGTGAACAGGGAGCCCGACATGGCTACACCTTC. Amino acids: CASSEQGARHGYTF.

The chain uses TRBV6-1 and TRBJ2-7; D remains ambiguous. CDR1 is MNHNS, CDR2 SASEGT, per germline. The CDR3 extends over 15 amino acids. The V and J ends lost 2 bases and 0 bases respectively, with 11 bases between them. In DNA, the CDR3 is TGTGCCAGCAGTGAAACTCCAAGGACCTCCTACGAGCAGTACTTC. Translating gives CASSETPRTSYEQYF.

The V call is TRBV11-1, the J call TRBJ2-1; 9 bases are shared with TRBD2. With 5 bases clipped from V and 12 bases from J, the junction kept 5 bases outside the gene matches. Germline assignment: CDR1 SGHAT and CDR2 FQDESV (reference sequence). CDR3 length equals 12 residues. The CDR3 reads CASSASGAVQFF. As DNA, the CDR3 is TGTGCCAGCAGCGCTAGCGGGGCAGTGCAGTTCTTC. Using reference TRBV11-1 and TRBJ2-1 for the parts outside the CDR3, the full variable domain is EAEVAQSPRYKITEKSQAVAFWCDPISGHATLYWYRQILGQGPELLVQFQDESVVDDSQLPKDRFSAERLKGVDSTLKIQPAELGDSAMYLCASSASGAVQFFGPGTRLTVL.

This clone came up once. V and J are TRBV2 and TRBJ2-3; the D gene is possibly TRBD2 (5 bases). V lost 3 bases to trimming and J lost 0 bases, with 13 bases between them. This CDR3 is 16 amino acids long. Germline values: CDR1 SNHLY, CDR2 FYNNEI. This CDR3 is CASSDLGEGSTDTQYF. The CDR3 DNA sequence: TGTGCCAGCAGTGACCTGGGTGAGGGAAGCACAGATACGCAGTATTTT.

A note on this clone: The sample holds other DNA sequences that translate to the same CDR3. The genes are TRBV6-5 and TRBJ1-1; weak D call: TRBD1 (5 bases). Trimming took off 2 bases at V and 3 bases at J, with 10 bases between the two ends. The V gene's germline CDR1 is MNHEY and CDR2 SVGAGI. The CDR3 runs to 14 residues. The DNA of the CDR3 is TGTGCCAGCAGTTACGGGGGGGAAGACACTGAAGCTTTCTTT. Protein sequence: CASSYGGEDTEAFF.

Of note for this clone: Other DNA sequences in the sample encode the same CDR3. V is TRBV19 and J is TRBJ2-1; maybe TRBD2 (7 bases). The CDR3 extends over 14 amino acids. Germline values: CDR1 LNHDA, CDR2 SQIVND (reference sequence). V was clipped by 5 bases and J by 3 bases, with 11 bases between them. The CDR3 DNA sequence: TGTGCCAGTAGTGGAGGGGGGGACTACAATGAGCAGTTCTTC. As protein: CASSGGGDYNEQFF.

This chain links TRBV27 with TRBJ2-5; TRBD2 might be the D (7 bases). The J call may be faulty, since TRBJ2-7 better matches the DNA end. Per germline, CDR1 MNHEY and CDR2 SMNVEV (reference sequence). The CDR3 has 16 amino acids. The CDR3, as DNA: TGTGCCAGCAGTTCCCAGGGAGGGGGATCCCTCTACGAGCAGTACTTC. This codes for CASSSQGGGSLYEQYF.

The gene calls are TRBV14 and TRBJ1-1; maybe TRBD1 (5 bases). Per the germline V gene, CDR1 is SGHDN and CDR2 is FVKESK. This CDR3 comprises 15 residues. V gave up 4 bases and J gave up 4 bases, with 16 bases separating them. The DNA for the CDR3 is TGTGCCAGCAGCCCAGTACGACGGAGGGGCACTGAAGCTTTCTTT. It yields the protein CASSPVRRRGTEAFF.

The chain employs TRBV19 and TRBJ2-1, with TRBD2 as a possible D gene (6 bases). V was pared by 2 bases and J by 4 bases, with 12 bases between. This CDR3 region has 15 residues. Germline CDR1 is LNHDA and CDR2 is SQIVND (reference sequence). The CDR3 DNA follows: TGTGCCAGTAGTATAACCGGGACTCCATACAATGAGCAGTTCTTC. Amino acid sequence: CASSITGTPYNEQFF.

V usage is TRBV5-6 and J usage is TRBJ2-7; tentatively, D is TRBD2 (6 bases). Germline-derived CDR1 and CDR2 are SGHDT and YYEEEE. The CDR3 has 15 amino acids. V was clipped by 0 bases and J by 0 bases, with 10 bases between them. CDR3 nucleotide sequence: TGTGCCAGCAGCTTGGGGCTAGCGTCCTCCTACGAGCAGTACTTC. It translates to CASSLGLASSYEQYF.

This clone was recorded only once. V is TRBV6-5 and J is TRBJ1-1; 7 bases align to TRBD1. CDR3 length: 16 amino acids. V gave up 0 bases and J gave up 0 bases; unmatched junction bases: 4. From germline, CDR1 is MNHEY and CDR2 SVGAGI. The CDR3, as DNA: TGTGCCAGCAGTTACTCGCGACAGGGAATGAACACTGAAGCTTTCTTT. It specifies CASSYSRQGMNTEAFF.

The V and J genes are TRBV5-4 and TRBJ1-1, with D perhaps matching TRBD1 (5 bases). The germline gives CDR1 SGHNT, CDR2 YYREEE (reference sequence). Between the trimmed V and J ends, which lost 4 bases and 5 bases, there was a span of 12 bases. The CDR3 contains 13 residues. The CDR3 DNA sequence: TGTGCCAGCAGCGCTAGGGGAGGAACTGAAGCTTTCTTT. Its protein product is CASSARGGTEAFF.

About this clone: A read error may account for a junction end that differs from germline. The chain uses TRBV9 and TRBJ2-5; 8 bases agree with TRBD2. CDR3 length: 14 amino acids. CDR1 and CDR2 from the germline V gene are SGDLS and YYNGEE. The CDR3 here is CASSVSGSSETQYF. The DNA for the CDR3 is TGTGCCAGTAGCGTGAGCGGGAGTTCGGAGACCCAGTACTTC.